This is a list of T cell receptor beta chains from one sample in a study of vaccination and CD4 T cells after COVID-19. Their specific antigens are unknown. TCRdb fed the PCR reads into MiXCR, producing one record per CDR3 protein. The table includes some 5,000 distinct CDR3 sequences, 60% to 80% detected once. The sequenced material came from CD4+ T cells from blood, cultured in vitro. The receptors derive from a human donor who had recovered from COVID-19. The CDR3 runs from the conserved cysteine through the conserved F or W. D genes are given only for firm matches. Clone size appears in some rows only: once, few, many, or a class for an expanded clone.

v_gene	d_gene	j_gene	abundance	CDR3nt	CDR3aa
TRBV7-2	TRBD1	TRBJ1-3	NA	TGTGCCAGCAGCCCCCGGACAGGGGGCTCTGGAAACACCATATATTTT	CASSPRTGGSGNTIYF
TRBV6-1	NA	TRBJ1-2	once	TGTGCCAGCAGTGAAGGGAGGGACCCGTATGGCTACACCTTC	CASSEGRDPYGYTF
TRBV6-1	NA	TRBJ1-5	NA	TGTGCCAGCCGTCCCCCGGGGGGCGGGCAGCCCCAGCATTTT	CASRPPGGGQPQHF
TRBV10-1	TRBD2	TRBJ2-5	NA	TGCGCCAGCAGTCGACTAGCTCAAGAGACCCAGTACTTC	CASSRLAQETQYF
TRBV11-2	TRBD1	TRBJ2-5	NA	TGTGCCAGCAGCCACTTCCGACCCGAACAGGGGATGGGGACCCAGTACTTC	CASSHFRPEQGMGTQYF
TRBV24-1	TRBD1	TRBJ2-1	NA	TGTGCCACCAGTGACGGACAGGGTGTGAGGAATGAGCAGTTCTTC	CATSDGQGVRNEQFF
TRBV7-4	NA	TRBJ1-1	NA	TGTGCCAGCACCTTACAGGCCTCCCCGCTAGACCTCCTTATGAACACTGAAGCTTTCTTT	CASTLQASPLDLLMNTEAFF
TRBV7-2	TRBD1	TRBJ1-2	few	TGTGCCAGCAGCACCCGACAGGGGGGACCCTATGGCTACACCTTC	CASSTRQGGPYGYTF
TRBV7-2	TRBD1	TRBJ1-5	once	TGTGCCAGCAGTCAAACGCCTTACGGACAGGGGATAGGACAGCCCCAGCATTTT	CASSQTPYGQGIGQPQHF
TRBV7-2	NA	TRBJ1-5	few	TGTGCCAGCAGCTTAGCAAGTTCCAATCAGCCCCAGCATTTT	CASSLASSNQPQHF
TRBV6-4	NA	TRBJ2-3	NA	TGTGCCAGCAGTGAAGAGTACACAGATACGCAGTATTTT	CASSEEYTDTQYF
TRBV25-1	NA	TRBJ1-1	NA	TGTGCCAGCAGTGTATCCGCCGGGACAAAGAACACTGAAGCTTTCTTT	CASSVSAGTKNTEAFF
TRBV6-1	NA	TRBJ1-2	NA	TGTGCCAGCAGGCTCCCGAGCAGCTATGGCTACACCTTC	CASRLPSSYGYTF
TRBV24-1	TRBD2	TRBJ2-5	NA	TGTGCCACCAGTGACGCCGCTAGCGGGGGGCGCGAGACCCAGTACTTC	CATSDAASGGRETQYF
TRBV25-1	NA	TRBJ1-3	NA	TGTGCCAGCAGTGAGCCAGCTCGCGACTCTGGAAACACCATATATTTT	CASSEPARDSGNTIYF
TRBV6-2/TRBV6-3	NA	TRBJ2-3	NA	TGTGCCAGCAGTTACCGCACAGGGAAGGGGACTAGCACAGATACGCAGTATTTT	CASSYRTGKGTSTDTQYF
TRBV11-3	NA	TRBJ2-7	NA	TGTGCCAGCAGCCGATCCCAGGGATCCTACGAGCAGTACTTC	CASSRSQGSYEQYF
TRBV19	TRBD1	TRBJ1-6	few	TGTGCCAGTAGTATAGTTGACAGGGGGAGCTCCTATAATTCACCCCTCCACTTT	CASSIVDRGSSYNSPLHF
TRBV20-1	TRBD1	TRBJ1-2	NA	TGCAGTGCTCAAGGACAGGGGCAACCTAACTATGGCTACACCTTC	CSAQGQGQPNYGYTF
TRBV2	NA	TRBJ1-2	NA	TGTGCCAGCAGTAAAGGACAAAATCCCTCCGCAGGCTACACCTTC	CASSKGQNPSAGYTF
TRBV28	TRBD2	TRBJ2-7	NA	TGTGCCAGCAGCCGGATGGGACTAGCGAGAAACTACGAGCAGTACTTC	CASSRMGLARNYEQYF
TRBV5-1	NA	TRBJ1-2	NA	TGCGCCAGCAGCTTCCCCGGGGCCGATTATGGCTACACCTTC	CASSFPGADYGYTF
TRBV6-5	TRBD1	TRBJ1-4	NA	TGTGCCAGCAGTTCTGGGACAGCGGCCGAAAAACTGTTTTTT	CASSSGTAAEKLFF
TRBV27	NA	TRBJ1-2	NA	TGTGCCAGCAGTTTGGCAGGGACTGGCTACACCTTC	CASSLAGTGYTF
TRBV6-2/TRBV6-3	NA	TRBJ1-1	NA	TGTGCCAGCATCCTTAACGGACACAGACACACTGAAGCTTTCTTT	CASILNGHRHTEAFF
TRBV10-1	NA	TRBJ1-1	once	TGCGCCAGCAGTGAGAGGAGGGACACTGAAGCTTTCTTT	CASSERRDTEAFF
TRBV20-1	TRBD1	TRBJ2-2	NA	TGCAGTGCTCCCGCGGCAGGGGGCTACAACACCGGGGAGCTGTTTTTT	CSAPAAGGYNTGELFF
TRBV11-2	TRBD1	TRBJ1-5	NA	TGTGCCAGCAGACAGACAGGGTTGGGGCAGCCCCAGCATTTT	CASRQTGLGQPQHF
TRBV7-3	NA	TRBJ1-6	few	TGTGCCAGCAGGGGAGGGGCATTAAGGTCCTATAATTCACCCCTCCACTTT	CASRGGALRSYNSPLHF
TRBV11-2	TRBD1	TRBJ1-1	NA	TGTGCCAGCAGCCCTCCTTACAGGGGAGGTTATATCACTGAAGCTTTCTTT	CASSPPYRGGYITEAFF
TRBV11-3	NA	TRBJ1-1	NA	TGTGCCAGCAGCGACCCTAGGGGAGGAGACACTGAAGCTTTCTTT	CASSDPRGGDTEAFF
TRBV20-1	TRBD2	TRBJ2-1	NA	TGCAGTGCCCCCAGGACTAGCGGGGGAGGCAATGAGCAGTTCTTC	CSAPRTSGGGNEQFF
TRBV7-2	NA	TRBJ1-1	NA	TGTGCCAGCAGCTTACAGGGGCGGGGGACTGAAGCTTTCTTT	CASSLQGRGTEAFF
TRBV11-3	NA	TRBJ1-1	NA	TGTGCCAGCAGCTTAGACCTGAACACTGAAGCTTTCTTT	CASSLDLNTEAFF
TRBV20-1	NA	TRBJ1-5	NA	TGCAGTGCTACCGACAGTGGTTATAGCAATCAGCCCCAGCATTTT	CSATDSGYSNQPQHF
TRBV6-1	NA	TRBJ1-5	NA	TGTGCCAGCAGGATAACCAGGAGTGGCAATCAGCCCCAGCATTTT	CASRITRSGNQPQHF
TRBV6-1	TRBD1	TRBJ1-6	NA	TGTGCCAGCAGTGTACAGGGGAGCTTGGGTTCACCCCTCCACTTT	CASSVQGSLGSPLHF
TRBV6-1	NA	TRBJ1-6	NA	TGTGCCAGCAGTGGTGGACGGCCCCATAATTCACCCCTCCACTTT	CASSGGRPHNSPLHF
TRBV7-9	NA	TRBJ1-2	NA	TGTGCCAGCAGCTTAGAGATGGGGGTCAGCTATGGCTACACCTTC	CASSLEMGVSYGYTF
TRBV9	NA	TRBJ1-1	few	TGTGCCAGCAGCCCGAGGCCCGGGGGGTCGAACACTGAAGCTTTCTTT	CASSPRPGGSNTEAFF
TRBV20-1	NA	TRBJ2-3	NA	TGCAGTGCTGGGGGCAGGGAAGGGGATACGCAGTATTTT	CSAGGREGDTQYF
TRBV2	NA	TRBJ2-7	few	TGTGCCAGCTCCCGGGACTTCCCCTACGAGCAGTACTTC	CASSRDFPYEQYF
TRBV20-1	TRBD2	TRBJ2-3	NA	TGCAGTGCGGAGACTAGCGGGATGAAGGATGATACGCAGTATTTT	CSAETSGMKDDTQYF
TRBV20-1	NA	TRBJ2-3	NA	TGCAGTGCTAGAGGTAAAGGAGATACGCAGTATTTT	CSARGKGDTQYF
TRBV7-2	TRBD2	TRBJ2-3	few	TGTGCCAGCAGCTCTTGGACTAGCGCCACAGATACGCAGTATTTT	CASSSWTSATDTQYF
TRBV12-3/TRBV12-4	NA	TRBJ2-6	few	TGTGCCAGCAGTTTTAGTTCTGGGGCCAACGTCCTGACTTTC	CASSFSSGANVLTF
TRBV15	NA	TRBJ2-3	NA	TGTGCCACCAGCAGAGGAGAGGGTGGATCCGATACGCAGTATTTT	CATSRGEGGSDTQYF
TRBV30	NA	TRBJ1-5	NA	TGTGCCTGGAACTTCCAGGGGCAGGGACAGCCCCAGCATTTT	CAWNFQGQGQPQHF
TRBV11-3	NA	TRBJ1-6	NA	TGTGCCAGCAGCTTTGGAGAGAGGATAAATTCACCCCTCCACTTT	CASSFGERINSPLHF
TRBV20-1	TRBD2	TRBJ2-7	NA	TGCAGTGCTAGAGTCGTCACTAGCGGGAGGGCCTCCTACGAGCAGTACTTC	CSARVVTSGRASYEQYF
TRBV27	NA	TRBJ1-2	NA	TGTGCCAGCAGTTTTACCGGCTCTACCTATGGCTACACCTTC	CASSFTGSTYGYTF
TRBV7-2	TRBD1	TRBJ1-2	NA	TGTGCCAGCAGCTCCGGGACAGGGGTTTATGGCTACACCTTC	CASSSGTGVYGYTF
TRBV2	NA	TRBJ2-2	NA	TGTGCCAGCAGTCCTACTCGGGCGAACACCGGGGAGCTGTTTTTT	CASSPTRANTGELFF
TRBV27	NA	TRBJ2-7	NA	TGTGCCAGCAGTTCGCGGGGCAGGGGGGAGCAGTACTTC	CASSSRGRGEQYF
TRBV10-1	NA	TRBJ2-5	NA	TGCGCCAGCAGTCGGGACTTCCAAGAGACCCAGTACTTC	CASSRDFQETQYF
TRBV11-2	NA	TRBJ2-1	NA	TGTGCCAGCAGCTCGGGGGACAGTACGTACAATGAGCAGTTCTTC	CASSSGDSTYNEQFF
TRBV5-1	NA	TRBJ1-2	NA	TGCGCCAGCAGCTTGATGGGGAACGGCTACACCTTC	CASSLMGNGYTF
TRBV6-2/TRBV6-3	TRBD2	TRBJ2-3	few	TGTGCCAGCAGTTACCTAACTAGCGAGGATACGCAGTATTTT	CASSYLTSEDTQYF
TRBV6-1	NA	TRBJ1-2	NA	TGTGCCAGCACCCAAGGCCAGGGAATTTATGGCTACACCTTC	CASTQGQGIYGYTF
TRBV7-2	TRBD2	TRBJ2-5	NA	TGTGCCAGCATCCCACTAGCGGGGGGGTGGGAGACCCAGTACTTC	CASIPLAGGWETQYF